This T cell receptor (beta chain) was identified in a study of T cell repertoires in cytomegalovirus infection. Study-wide background: Both CMV infection and a matching HLA type were indicated by public TCR beta signatures.

TCRdb re-called the reads with MiXCR, one entry per CDR3 protein. The sample consists of more than 85,000 distinct CDR3 sequences, more than 20% of them appearing once. Study-level points and caveats: Totalled public TCR beta family frequency picked out people who carried CMV plus the relevant HLA. HLA-C-restricted, CMV-specific TCR beta clonotypes were dominant ex vivo.

With respect to this clonotype: No antigen is known for it.

V shed 8 bases and J 5 bases; nucleotides not matched to a gene: 11. CDR3 length: 16 residues. Germline lookup yields CDR1 MNHNY and CDR2 SVGAGI (reference sequence). This receptor was identified in a human donor in good health (CMV status not recorded). Some clones in this sample may be carry-over from other donors' samples. The sample was CD8+ T cells from PBMCs. The V gene is TRBV6-6, the J gene TRBJ1-5, with 11 bases matching TRBD1. The CDR3 coding sequence is TGTGCCAGCGGCGGACAGGGGGCGCGGTTCGATCAGCCCCAGCATTTT. This gives the protein CASGGQGARFDQPQHF.